This T cell receptor beta chain was identified in a study of OX40 agonist ivuxolimab in advanced cancers. Some background on the complete study: Ivuxolimab was a fully human IgG2 agonistic monoclonal antibody targeting the costimulatory receptor OX40 (CD134). Intravenous ivuxolimab was administered to patients every 2 weeks at six dose levels: 0.01, 0.1, 0.3, 1.5, 3 and 10 mg/kg. Of the approximately 50 dose-escalation patients, hepatocellular carcinoma was present in about 19, melanoma in approximately 15, renal cell carcinoma in 9 and head and neck cancer in 9. In the dose-escalation cohort, 65% to 85% of patients were male, and the mean age was 60 years with a range of roughly 23 to 90. Patients were allowed to have had prior anti-PD-1, anti-PD-L1 or anti-CTLA-4 therapy, and around two fifths of the dose-escalation patients had been treated with checkpoint inhibitors. Three dose-escalation patients achieved partial responses, one with hepatocellular carcinoma and two with cutaneous melanoma. The purpose of peripheral TCRbeta sequencing was to test whether ivuxolimab changed TCR sequence diversity and led to clonal T-cell expansion. The monotherapy dose-escalation portion (N of about 47 patients) of the phase I ivuxolimab trial is reported in the paper.

With respect to this clone: Its antigen target is currently unknown. Qualities for individual bases were not recorded, and no much larger clone is one base off. This CDR3 is also generated by other DNA sequences in the sample.

CDR1 and CDR2, looked up from the germline V gene (reference sequence), are LNHDA and SQIVND. Inclusive of the bounding cysteine and phenylalanine, the CDR3 is 13 residues long. Just CDR3 DNA is preserved here, 39 bases in frame from base 1. The junction shows trimming of 3 bases on V and 4 bases on J, plus 7 bases between the germline ends. What the study reported, not specific to this receptor: Low levels of normalized T-cell clonal expansion were also seen in some nonresponding patients. After ivuxolimab, expanded clones were on average more numerous among CD8+ T cells than among CD4+ T cells. At doses of 0.1 to 3.0 mg/kg, clonal expansion of both CD4+ and CD8+ blood T cells was observed from baseline to week 6. In the 0.1-3.0 mg/kg groups, partial responders had among the lowest normalized peripheral clonal expansion, particularly in CD8+ T cells. The antigen specificity of the peripheral T cells that underwent clonal expansion was not determined.

The trial excluded patients who had a history of autoimmune disease or were on systemic immunosuppression. In every dose cohort, peripheral blood was drawn for TCR sequencing at baseline, cycle 4 day 1, and cycle 7 day 1. Samples came from an open-label, multicenter, first-in-human phase I dose-escalation trial of ivuxolimab. Adults with locally advanced or metastatic melanoma, renal cell, hepatocellular, or head and neck squamous cell carcinoma were enrolled in the trial. Before TCR sequencing, CD4+ and CD8+ T cells were separately sorted from peripheral blood. To sequence the TCRbeta CDR3 region, genomic DNA was isolated from the sorted cells. TCRbeta CDR3 regions were sequenced using the immunoSEQ Assay. Held by TCRdb, this immuneACCESS table contains in-frame sequences only and omits some clones. Under half of the omission traces to an unresolved V gene where checked; the cause of the rest is unknown. This sample is represented by about 71,000 clones; about 81% of them were singletons. Jointly, the top ten make up 5% of the sample.

The sequencing here drew on CD4+ or CD8+ T cells sorted from blood, taken in a trial of the OX40 agonist ivuxolimab. This chain is built from TRBV19 and TRBJ1-5; confidence is insufficient to name the D gene. The TCR originated in an adult with an advanced solid tumor such as melanoma, head and neck, liver or kidney cancer. The nucleotides read TGTGCCAGTAGTATTTTGGGTAATCAGCCCCAGCATTTT. This is translated as CASSILGNQPQHF. When the CDR3 is completed using the reference TRBV19 and TRBJ1-5 genes on either side, the full variable domain is DGGITQSPKYLFRKEGQNVTLSCEQNLNHDAMYWYRQDPGQGLRLIYYSQIVNDFQKGDIAEGYSVSREKKESFPLTVTSAQKNPTAFYLCASSILGNQPQHFGDGTRLSIL.